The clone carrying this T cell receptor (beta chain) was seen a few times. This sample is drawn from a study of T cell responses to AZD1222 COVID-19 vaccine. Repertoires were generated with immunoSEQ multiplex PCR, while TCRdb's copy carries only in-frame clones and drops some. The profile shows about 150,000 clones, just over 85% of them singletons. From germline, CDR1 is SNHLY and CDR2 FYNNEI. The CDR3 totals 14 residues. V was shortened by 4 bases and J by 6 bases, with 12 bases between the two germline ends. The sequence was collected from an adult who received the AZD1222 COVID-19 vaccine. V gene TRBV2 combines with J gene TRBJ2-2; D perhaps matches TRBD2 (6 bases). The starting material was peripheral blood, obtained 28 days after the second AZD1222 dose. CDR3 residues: CASSVTSYSGELFF. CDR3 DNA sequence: TGTGCCAGCAGTGTGACTAGTTATTCCGGGGAGCTGTTTTTT. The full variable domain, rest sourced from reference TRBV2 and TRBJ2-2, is EPEVTQTPSHQVTQMGQEVILRCVPISNHLYFYWYRQILGQKVEFLVSFYNNEISEKSEIFDDQFSVERPDGSNFTLKIRSTKLEDSAMYFCASSVTSYSGELFFGEGSRLTVL.